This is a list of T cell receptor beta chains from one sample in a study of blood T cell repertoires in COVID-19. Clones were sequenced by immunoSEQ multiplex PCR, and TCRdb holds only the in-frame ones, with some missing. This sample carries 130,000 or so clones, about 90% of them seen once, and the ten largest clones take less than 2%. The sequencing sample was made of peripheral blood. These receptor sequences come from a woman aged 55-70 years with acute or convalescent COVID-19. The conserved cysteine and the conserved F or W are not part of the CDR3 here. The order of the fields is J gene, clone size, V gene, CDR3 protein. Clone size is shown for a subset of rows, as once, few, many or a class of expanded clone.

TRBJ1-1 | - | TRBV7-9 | ASSPRGRMNTEAF
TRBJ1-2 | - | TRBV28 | ASSFRGYGYT
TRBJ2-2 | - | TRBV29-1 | SVETSGATGELF
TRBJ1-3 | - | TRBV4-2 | ASSDVSTGNTIY
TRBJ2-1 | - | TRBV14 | ASSPRDGTGLRSYNEQF
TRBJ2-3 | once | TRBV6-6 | ASSPRMTSGVADTQY
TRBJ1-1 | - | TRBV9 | ASSARQGAEAF
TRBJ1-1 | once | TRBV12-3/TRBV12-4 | ASSSQGNTEAF
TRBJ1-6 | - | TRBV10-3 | AIREELSPLH
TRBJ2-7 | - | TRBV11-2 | ASSLDRTAPGEQY
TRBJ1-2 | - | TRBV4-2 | ASSQDLERGYT
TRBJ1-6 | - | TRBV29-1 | SVRLDRGNSPLH
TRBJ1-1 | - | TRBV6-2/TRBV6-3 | ASSTRTAEAF
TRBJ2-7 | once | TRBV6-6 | ASRSGQGHEQY
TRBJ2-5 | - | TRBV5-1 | ASSLGGASVETQY
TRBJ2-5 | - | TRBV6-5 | ASSYAGTGLGETQY
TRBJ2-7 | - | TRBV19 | ASSTPGQGGRYEQY
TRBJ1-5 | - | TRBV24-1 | ATSEAGQGSNQPQH
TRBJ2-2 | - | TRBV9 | ASSVTARGGDGELF
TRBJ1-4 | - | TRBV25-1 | ASSLPGSFNEKLF
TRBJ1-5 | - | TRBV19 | ASSLDRVGQPQH
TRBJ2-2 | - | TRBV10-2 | ASKPQGSTGELF
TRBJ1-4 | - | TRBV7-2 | ASSRERDNEKLF
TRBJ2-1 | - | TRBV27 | ASSLSMSSYNEQF
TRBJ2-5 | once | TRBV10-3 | AIRPDRGAETQY
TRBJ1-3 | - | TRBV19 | ASRWRDRNTIY
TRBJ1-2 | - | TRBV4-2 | ASSQETGRGARMVGYT
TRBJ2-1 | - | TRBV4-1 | ASSQDPVSSYNEQF
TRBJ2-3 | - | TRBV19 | ASSSNGRDTQY
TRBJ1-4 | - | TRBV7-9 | ASSTTGVNEKLF
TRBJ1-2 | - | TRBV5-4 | AIHSLPGFYGYT
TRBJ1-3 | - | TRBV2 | ASNDRGIAGNTIY
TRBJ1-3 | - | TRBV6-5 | ASSPGHGNTIY
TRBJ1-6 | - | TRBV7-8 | ASTISTGVLYNSPLH
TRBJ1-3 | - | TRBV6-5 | ASSLQGIGNTIY
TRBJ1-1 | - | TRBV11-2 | ASSLGTGGEAF
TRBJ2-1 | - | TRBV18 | ASSPLFTGVSYNEQF
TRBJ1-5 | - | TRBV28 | ASSPLWGGRGQPQH
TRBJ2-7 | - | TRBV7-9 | ASSYRGPRSYEQY
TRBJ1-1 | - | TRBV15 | ATSRHDRYTEAF
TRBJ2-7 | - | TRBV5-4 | ASSLRYGTGSSYEQY
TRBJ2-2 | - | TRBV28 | ASSEPGKVAGPGELF
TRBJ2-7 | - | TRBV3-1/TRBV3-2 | ASSQDLTGQY
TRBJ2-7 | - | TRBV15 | ATSSDRTRVTTQY
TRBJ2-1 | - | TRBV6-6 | ASSPDLASGAADEQF
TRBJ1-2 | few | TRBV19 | ASSIVGAGKRYGYT
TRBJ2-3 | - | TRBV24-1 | ATSPQGSDTQY
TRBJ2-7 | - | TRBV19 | ASSIGDSGIYEQY
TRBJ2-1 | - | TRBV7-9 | ASSSGLGGAGDEQF
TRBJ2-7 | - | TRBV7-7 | ASSLGTSGGAEVYEQY